This T cell receptor (beta chain) was recorded in a study of T-cell memory formation after mild COVID-19. Employing constant-segment primers, 5'RACE generated TCR alpha and TCR beta cDNA libraries bearing sample barcodes and UMIs. Via MiXCR, TCRdb re-called the 5' RACE reads, giving one row per CDR3 protein. The sample yields about 190,000 distinct CDR3 sequences, 18% seen once. Whole-study findings and limits: What remained unconfirmed was the SARS-CoV-2 specificity of second-wave clones peaking on day 37. Day 15 to 85 contractors were CD4/CD8 balanced; later expanders leaned CD4+. In pre-infection memory, a portion of responding clones appeared, which suggested that cross-reactive memory joined.

This clonotype was picked up a small number of times. Its target is not known. With 4 bases clipped from V and 2 bases from J, the junction kept 6 bases outside the gene matches. CDR1 is SGHDT, CDR2 YYEEEE, per germline. The CDR3 extends over 15 amino acids. The sample comprised PBMCs or a T cell subset sorted from them (not recorded which). The V and J genes are TRBV5-6 and TRBJ2-3; 8 nucleotides match TRBD1. The source of this sequence is an adult woman who had mild COVID-19 (a few samples of this study predate the infection). Cell type and time point are not known. The CDR3 DNA sequence: TGTGCCAGCAGCCCTCCGGGACAGGACACAGATACGCAGTATTTT. This translates into CASSPPGQDTDTQYF.